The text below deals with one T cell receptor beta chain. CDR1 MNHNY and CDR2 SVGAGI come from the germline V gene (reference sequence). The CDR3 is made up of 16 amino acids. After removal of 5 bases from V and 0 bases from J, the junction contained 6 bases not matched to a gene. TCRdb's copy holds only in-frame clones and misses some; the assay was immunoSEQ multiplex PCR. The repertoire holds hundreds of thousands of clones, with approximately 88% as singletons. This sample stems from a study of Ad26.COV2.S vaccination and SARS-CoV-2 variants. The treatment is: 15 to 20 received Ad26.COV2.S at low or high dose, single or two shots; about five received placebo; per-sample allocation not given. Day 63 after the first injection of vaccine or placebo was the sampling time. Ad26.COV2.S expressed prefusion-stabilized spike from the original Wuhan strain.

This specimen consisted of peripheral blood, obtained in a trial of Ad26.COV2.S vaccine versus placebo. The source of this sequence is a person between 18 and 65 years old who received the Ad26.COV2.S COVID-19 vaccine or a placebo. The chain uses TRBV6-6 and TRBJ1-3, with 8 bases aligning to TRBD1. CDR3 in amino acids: CASSPGQGSSGNTIYF. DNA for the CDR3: TGTGCCAGCAGTCCTGGACAGGGCAGCTCTGGAAACACCATATATTTT.